This T cell receptor (beta chain) was sequenced during a study of cytomegalovirus exposure and HLA in healthy donors. The overall study: Counted in an early data release were approximately 85 million unique TCRs from HLA-typed donors. Study conclusions and caveats: Later on, a genetic analysis was performed. It linked a missense variant in DCLRE1C with V- and J-gene trimming of TCR beta.

Trimming took off 2 bases at V and 3 bases at J, with 13 bases between the two ends. CDR3 length equals 16 residues. Germline values: CDR1 SGHAT, CDR2 FQDESV (reference sequence). In the case of this clone: The target antigen is unknown.

PCR used 60 Vbeta primers and 13 Jbeta primers. Only in-frame clones appear in the TCRdb table, and some are missing; sequencing was by immunoSEQ multiplex PCR. Here the sample spans some 120,000 clones, around 75% being singletons. Sequencing input: PBMCs. This TCR came from a man aged 25-45 years in good health and CMV-seronegative. The rearrangement joins TRBV11-1 to TRBJ2-2; D uncertain. CDR3 sequence: CASSLSGTSYTGELFF. Written as DNA, the CDR3 is TGTGCCAGCAGCTTATCCGGTACTTCTTACACCGGGGAGCTGTTTTTT.